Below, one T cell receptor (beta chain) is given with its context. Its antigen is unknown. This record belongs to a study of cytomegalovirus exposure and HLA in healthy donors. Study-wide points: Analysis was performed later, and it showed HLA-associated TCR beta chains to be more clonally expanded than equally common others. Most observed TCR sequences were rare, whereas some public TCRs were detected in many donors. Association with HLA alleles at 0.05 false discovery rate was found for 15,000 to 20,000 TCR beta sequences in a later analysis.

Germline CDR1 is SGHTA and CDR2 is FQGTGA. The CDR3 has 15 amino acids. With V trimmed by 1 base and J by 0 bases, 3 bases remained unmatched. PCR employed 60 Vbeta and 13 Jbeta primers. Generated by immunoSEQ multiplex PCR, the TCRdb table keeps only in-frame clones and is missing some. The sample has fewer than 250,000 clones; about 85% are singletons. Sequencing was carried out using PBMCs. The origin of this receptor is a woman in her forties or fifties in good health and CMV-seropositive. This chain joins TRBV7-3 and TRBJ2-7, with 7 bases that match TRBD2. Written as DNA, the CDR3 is TGTGCCAGCAGCTTAAGTGGCGGGAGCTCCTACGAGCAGTACTTC. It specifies CASSLSGGSSYEQYF.